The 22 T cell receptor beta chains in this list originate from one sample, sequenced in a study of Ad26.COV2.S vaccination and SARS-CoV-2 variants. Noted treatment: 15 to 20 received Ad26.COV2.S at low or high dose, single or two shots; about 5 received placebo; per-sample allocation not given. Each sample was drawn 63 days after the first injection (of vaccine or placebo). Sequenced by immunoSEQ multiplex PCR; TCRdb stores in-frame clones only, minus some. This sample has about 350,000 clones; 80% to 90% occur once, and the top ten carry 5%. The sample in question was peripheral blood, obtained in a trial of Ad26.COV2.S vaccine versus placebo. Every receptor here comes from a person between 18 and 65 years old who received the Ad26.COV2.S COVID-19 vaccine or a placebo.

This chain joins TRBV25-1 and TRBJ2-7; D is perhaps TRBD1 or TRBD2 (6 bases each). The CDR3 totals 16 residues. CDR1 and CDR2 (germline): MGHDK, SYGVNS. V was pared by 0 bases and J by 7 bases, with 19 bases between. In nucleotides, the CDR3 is TGTGCCAGCAGTGAATATATCGGGGGCGGTGAGCAGGAGCAGTACTTC. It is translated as CASSEYIGGGEQEQYF.

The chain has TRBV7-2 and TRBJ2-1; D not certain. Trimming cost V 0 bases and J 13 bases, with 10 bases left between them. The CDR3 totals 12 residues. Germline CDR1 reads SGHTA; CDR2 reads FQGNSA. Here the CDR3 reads CASSLAVGDQFF. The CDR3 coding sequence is TGTGCCAGCAGCTTAGCGGTGGGCGACCAGTTCTTC.

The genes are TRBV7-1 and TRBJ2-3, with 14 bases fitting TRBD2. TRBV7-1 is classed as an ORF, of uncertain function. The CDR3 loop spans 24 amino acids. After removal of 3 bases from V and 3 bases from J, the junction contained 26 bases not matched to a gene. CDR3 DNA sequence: TGTGCCAGCAGCTCCGGGGTGGACCTAAAAGAGGGGTGGGGACTAGCGGGGGCAACAGATACGCAGTATTTT. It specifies CASSSGVDLKEGWGLAGATDTQYF.

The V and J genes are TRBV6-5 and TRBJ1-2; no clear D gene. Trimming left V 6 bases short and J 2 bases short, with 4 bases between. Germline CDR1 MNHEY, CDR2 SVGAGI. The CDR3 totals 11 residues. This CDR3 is CASSTNYGYTF. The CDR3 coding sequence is TGTGCCAGCAGCACCAACTATGGCTACACCTTC.

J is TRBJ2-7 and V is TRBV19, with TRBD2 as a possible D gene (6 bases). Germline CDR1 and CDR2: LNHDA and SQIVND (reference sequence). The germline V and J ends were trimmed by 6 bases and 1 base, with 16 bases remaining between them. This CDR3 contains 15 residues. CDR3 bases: TGTGCCAGTAGCAGGGACTTTGAGGGATCCTACGAGCAGTACTTC. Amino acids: CASSRDFEGSYEQYF.

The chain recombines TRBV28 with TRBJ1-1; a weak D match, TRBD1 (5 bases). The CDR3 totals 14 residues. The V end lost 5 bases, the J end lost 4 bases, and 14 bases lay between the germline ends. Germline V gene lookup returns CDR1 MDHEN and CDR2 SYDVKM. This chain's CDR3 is CASSGIWGGTEAFF. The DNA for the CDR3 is TGTGCCAGCAGTGGGATCTGGGGCGGCACTGAAGCTTTCTTT.

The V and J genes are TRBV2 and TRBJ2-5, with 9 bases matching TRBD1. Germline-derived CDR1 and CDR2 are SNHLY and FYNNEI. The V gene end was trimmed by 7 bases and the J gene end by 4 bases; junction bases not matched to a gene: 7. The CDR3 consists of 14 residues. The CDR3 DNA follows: TGTGCCAGCAAGGACAGGGGCATCAGAGAGACCCAGTACTTC. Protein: CASKDRGIRETQYF.

The CDR3 DNA is TGTGCCAGCAGTCCCTCCGCCCTCAGGGGGCATTCGGACACTGAAGCTTTCTTT. As protein: CASSPSALRGHSDTEAFF. The chain joins TRBV28 to TRBJ1-1; TRBD1 agrees at 8 bases. V trimming: 5 bases; J trimming: 3 bases; junction bases outside the gene matches: 17. The CDR3 loop spans 18 amino acids. The V gene's germline CDR1 is MDHEN and CDR2 SYDVKM.

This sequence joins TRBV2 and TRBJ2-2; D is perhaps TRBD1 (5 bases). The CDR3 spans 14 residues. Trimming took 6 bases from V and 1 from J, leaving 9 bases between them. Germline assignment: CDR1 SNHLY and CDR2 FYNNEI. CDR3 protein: CASRPGQNTGELFF. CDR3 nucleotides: TGTGCCAGCAGACCCGGACAGAACACCGGGGAGCTGTTTTTT. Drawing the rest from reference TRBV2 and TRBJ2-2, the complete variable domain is EPEVTQTPSHQVTQMGQEVILRCVPISNHLYFYWYRQILGQKVEFLVSFYNNEISEKSEIFDDQFSVERPDGSNFTLKIRSTKLEDSAMYFCASRPGQNTGELFFGEGSRLTVL.

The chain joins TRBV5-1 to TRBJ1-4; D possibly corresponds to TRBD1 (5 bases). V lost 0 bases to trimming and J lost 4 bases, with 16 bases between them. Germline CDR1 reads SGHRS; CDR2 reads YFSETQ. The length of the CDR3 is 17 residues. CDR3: CASSLGPATGLNEKLFF. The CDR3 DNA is TGCGCCAGCAGCTTGGGGCCCGCCACAGGACTTAATGAAAAACTGTTTTTT.

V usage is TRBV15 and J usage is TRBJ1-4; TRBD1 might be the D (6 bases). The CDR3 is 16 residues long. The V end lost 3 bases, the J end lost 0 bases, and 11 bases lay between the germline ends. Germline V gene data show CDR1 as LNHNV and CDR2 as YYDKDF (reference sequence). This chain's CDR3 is CATSSRGPATNEKLFF. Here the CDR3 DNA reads TGTGCCACCAGCAGCAGGGGCCCTGCAACTAATGAAAAACTGTTTTTT.

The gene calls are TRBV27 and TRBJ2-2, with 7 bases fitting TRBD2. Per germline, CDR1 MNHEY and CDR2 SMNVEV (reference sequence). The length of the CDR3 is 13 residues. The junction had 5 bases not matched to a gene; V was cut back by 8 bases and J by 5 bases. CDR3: CASGLGLTGELFF. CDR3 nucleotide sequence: TGTGCCAGCGGACTAGGTTTGACCGGGGAGCTGTTTTTT.

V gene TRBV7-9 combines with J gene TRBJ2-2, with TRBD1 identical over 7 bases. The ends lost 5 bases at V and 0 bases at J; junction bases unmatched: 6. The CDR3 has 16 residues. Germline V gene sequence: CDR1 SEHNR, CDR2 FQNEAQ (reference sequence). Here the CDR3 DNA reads TGTGCCAGCAGCCCCAGACAGGGCCCGAACACCGGGGAGCTGTTTTTT. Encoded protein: CASSPRQGPNTGELFF.

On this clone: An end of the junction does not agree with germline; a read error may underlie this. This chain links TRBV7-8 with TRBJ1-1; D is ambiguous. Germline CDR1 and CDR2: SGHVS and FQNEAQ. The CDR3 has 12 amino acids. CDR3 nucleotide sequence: TGTGCCAGCAGCCCCCCCTCAAGTGTTTATATCTTT. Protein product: CASSPPSSVYIF.

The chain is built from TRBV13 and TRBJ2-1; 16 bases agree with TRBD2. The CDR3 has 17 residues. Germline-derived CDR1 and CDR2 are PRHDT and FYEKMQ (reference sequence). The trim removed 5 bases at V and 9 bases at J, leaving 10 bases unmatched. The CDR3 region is CASSPMGLAGGRGEQFF. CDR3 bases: TGTGCCAGCAGCCCAATGGGACTAGCGGGAGGGAGAGGTGAGCAGTTCTTC.

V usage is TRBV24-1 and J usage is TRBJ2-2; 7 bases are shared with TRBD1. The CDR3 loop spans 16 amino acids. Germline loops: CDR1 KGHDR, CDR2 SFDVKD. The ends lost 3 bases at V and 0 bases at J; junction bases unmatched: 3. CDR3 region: CATSDRDSPNTGELFF. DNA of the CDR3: TGTGCCACCAGTGATCGGGACAGCCCGAACACCGGGGAGCTGTTTTTT.

The CDR3 loop reads CASSVEHRSTGELFF. The CDR3 region has the DNA TGTGCCAGCAGCGTAGAGCATCGGAGTACCGGGGAGCTGTTTTTT. The chain combines TRBV9 with TRBJ2-2; D not resolved. Trimming took 0 bases from V and 5 from J, leaving 11 bases between them. Germline V gene lookup returns CDR1 SGDLS and CDR2 YYNGEE. The CDR3 contains 15 residues.

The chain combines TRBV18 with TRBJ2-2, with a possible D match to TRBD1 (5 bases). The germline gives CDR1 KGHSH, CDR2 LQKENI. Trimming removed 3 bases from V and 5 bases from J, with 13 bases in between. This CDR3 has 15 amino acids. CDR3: CASSPWQGGTGELFF. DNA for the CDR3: TGTGCCAGCTCACCTTGGCAGGGCGGTACCGGGGAGCTGTTTTTT.

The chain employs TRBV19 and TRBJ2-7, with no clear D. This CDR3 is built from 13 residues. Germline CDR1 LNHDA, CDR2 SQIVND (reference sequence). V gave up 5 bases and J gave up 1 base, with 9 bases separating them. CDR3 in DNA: TGTGCCAGTAGTCCTTCCGGTTCCTACGAGCAGTACTTC. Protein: CASSPSGSYEQYF. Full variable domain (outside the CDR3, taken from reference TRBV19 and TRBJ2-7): DGGITQSPKYLFRKEGQNVTLSCEQNLNHDAMYWYRQDPGQGLRLIYYSQIVNDFQKGDIAEGYSVSREKKESFPLTVTSAQKNPTAFYLCASSPSGSYEQYFGPGTRLTVT.

This CDR3 reads CASSSGGDQETQYF. CDR3 DNA sequence: TGTGCCAGCAGTTCGGGGGGGGACCAAGAGACCCAGTACTTC. The chain employs TRBV28 and TRBJ2-5, with 8 bases that match TRBD2. There are 14 residues in the CDR3. Germline CDR1 and CDR2: MDHEN and SYDVKM. V shed 4 bases, J shed 0 bases, and the junction held 1 base outside the gene matches.

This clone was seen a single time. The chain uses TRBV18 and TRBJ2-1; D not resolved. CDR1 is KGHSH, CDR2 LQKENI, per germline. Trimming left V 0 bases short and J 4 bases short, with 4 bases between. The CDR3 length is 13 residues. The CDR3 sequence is CASSPPGYNEQFF. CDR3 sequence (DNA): TGTGCCAGCTCACCACCAGGGTACAATGAGCAGTTCTTC. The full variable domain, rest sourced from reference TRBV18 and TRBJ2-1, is NAGVMQNPRHLVRRRGQEARLRCSPMKGHSHVYWYRQLPEEGLKFMVYLQKENIIDESGMPKERFSAEFPKEGPSILRIQQVVRGDSAAYFCASSPPGYNEQFFGPGTRLTVL.

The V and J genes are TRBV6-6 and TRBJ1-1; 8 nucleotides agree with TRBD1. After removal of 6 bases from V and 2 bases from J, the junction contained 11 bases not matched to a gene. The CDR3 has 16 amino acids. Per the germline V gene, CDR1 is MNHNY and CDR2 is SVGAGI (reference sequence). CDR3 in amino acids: CASRGLGQGLNTEAFF. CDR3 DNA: TGTGCCAGCAGGGGGCTCGGACAGGGCCTTAACACTGAAGCTTTCTTT.